This passage covers 4 T cell receptor beta chains from one sample sequenced in a study of cytomegalovirus exposure and HLA in healthy donors. Use of 60 Vbeta and 13 Jbeta primers characterized the PCR. Sequencing was performed with immunoSEQ multiplex PCR; in TCRdb, only in-frame clones are kept and a portion is missing. Here the sample spans roughly 80,000 clones, roughly four fifths being singletons. Sample: PBMCs. The receptors were sampled from a woman in her twenties or thirties in good health and CMV-seronegative.

The chain couples TRBV4-2 to TRBJ1-5, with D tentatively TRBD1 (5 bases). Germline-derived CDR1 and CDR2 are LGHNA and YNFKEQ. The germline V and J ends were trimmed by 1 base and 7 bases, with 14 bases remaining between them. The CDR3 has 15 amino acids. The CDR3 region has the DNA TGTGCCAGCAGCCAAGCCTCGGGGGGATCCCAGCCCCAGCATTTT. Its translation: CASSQASGGSQPQHF.

The chain uses TRBV5-1 and TRBJ2-5; D is unclear. With 5 bases removed from V and 6 bases from J, the gap between germline ends came to 17 bases. Germline values: CDR1 SGHRS, CDR2 YFSETQ. The CDR3 covers 14 residues. CDR3 protein: CASSPGPLKKTQYF. For the CDR3, the DNA is TGCGCCAGCAGTCCTGGGCCCCTTAAAAAGACCCAGTACTTC.

This clone occurred once. J is TRBJ2-5 and V is TRBV9, with D possibly being TRBD2 (6 bases). TRBJ2-7 explains the end of the DNA better; the J call may be wrong. The CDR3 covers 15 residues. CDR1 and CDR2 from the germline V gene are SGDLS and YYNGEE. CDR3 sequence (DNA): TGTGCCAGCAGCGCATTAGCGGCCGCCTCCTACGAGCAGTACTTC. Amino acids: CASSALAAASYEQYF.

The rearrangement links TRBV28 to TRBJ2-7; 7 nucleotides line up with TRBD2. Per germline, CDR1 MDHEN and CDR2 SYDVKM. There are 14 residues in the CDR3. J lost 4 bases, V lost 5 bases, and 8 bases had no gene match. The CDR3 loop is CASSTVAGRYEQYF. CDR3 sequence (DNA): TGTGCCAGCAGTACCGTAGCGGGCCGGTACGAGCAGTACTTC.